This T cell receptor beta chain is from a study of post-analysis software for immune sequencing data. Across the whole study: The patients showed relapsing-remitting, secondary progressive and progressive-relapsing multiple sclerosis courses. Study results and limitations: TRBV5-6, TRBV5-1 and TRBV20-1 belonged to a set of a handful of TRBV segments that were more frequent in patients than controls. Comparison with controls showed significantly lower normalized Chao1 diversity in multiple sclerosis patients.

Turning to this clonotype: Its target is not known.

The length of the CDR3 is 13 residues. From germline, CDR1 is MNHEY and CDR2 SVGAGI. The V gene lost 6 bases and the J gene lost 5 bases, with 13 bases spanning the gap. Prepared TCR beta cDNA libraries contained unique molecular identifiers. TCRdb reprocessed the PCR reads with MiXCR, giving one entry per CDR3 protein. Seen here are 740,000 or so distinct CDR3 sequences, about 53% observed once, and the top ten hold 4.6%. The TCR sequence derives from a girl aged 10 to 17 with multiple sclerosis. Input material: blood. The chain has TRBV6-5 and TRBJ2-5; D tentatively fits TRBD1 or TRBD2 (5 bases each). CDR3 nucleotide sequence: TGTGCCAGCAGCCCGAGGTGGGGGGAGACCCAGTACTTC. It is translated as CASSPRWGETQYF.